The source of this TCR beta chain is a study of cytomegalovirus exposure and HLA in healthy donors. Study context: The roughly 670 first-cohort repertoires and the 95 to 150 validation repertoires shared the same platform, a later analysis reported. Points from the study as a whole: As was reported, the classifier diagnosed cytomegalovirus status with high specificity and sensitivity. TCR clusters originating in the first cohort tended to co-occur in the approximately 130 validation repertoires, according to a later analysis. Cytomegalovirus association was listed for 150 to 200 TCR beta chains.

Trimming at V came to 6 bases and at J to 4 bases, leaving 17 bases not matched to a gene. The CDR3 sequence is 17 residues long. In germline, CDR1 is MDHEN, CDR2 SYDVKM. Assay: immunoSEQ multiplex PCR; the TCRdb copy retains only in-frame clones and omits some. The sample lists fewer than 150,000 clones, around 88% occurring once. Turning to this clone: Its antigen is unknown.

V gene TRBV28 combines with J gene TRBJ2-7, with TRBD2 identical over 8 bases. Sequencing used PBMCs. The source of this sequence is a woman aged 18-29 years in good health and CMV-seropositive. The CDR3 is CASSLPKTREGRYEQYF. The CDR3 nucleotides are TGTGCCAGCAGCCTTCCCAAGACTCGGGAGGGCCGGTACGAGCAGTACTTC.